This T cell receptor beta chain was found in a study of Ad26.COV2.S vaccination and SARS-CoV-2 variants. Looking at the study overall: Dosing was one shot or two shots 56 days apart.

In the case of this clone: Its cognate antigen is unknown.

Using immunoSEQ multiplex PCR, the repertoire was profiled, and TCRdb retains in-frame clones only, with some absent. Of roughly 700,000 clones in the sample, 89% are singletons; the top ten hold about 1.5%. The treatment here: 15 to 20 received Ad26.COV2.S at low or high dose, single or two shots; several received placebo; per-sample allocation not given. The samples date from day 63 after the first vaccine or placebo injection. Germline CDR1 and CDR2: SGHRS and YFSETQ. CDR3 length: 11 amino acids. Trimming removed 5 bases from V and 5 bases from J, with 7 bases in between. General observations from the study: Reports say spike-specific CD8+ and CD4+ T cell responses covered substantial breadth after vaccination.

Sequenced here: peripheral blood, sampled in a trial of Ad26.COV2.S vaccine versus placebo. J is TRBJ2-5 and V is TRBV5-1, with a possible D match to TRBD2 (5 bases). This TCR was sampled from a person between 18 and 60 years old who received the Ad26.COV2.S COVID-19 vaccine or a placebo. CDR3 protein: CASRRGETQYF. In DNA form, the CDR3 reads TGCGCCAGCAGGAGAGGGGAGACCCAGTACTTC.